This T cell receptor beta chain was obtained from a study of T cell responses to AZD1222 COVID-19 vaccine. Study-wide background: The analysis combined second doses at about 4 or about 12 weeks.

Germline CDR1 is MNHNS and CDR2 is SASEGT. The CDR3 length is 14 residues. Trimming pared 1 base from V and 5 bases from J, leaving 11 bases between. Profiled with immunoSEQ multiplex PCR; TCRdb holds only in-frame clones, not every one. The data show roughly 120,000 clones, with 70% to 90% seen just once and 7.7% held by the top ten. The source material was peripheral blood, sampled on day 0 of AZD1222 vaccination. The chain uses TRBV6-1 and TRBJ1-2; no clear D. This receptor was taken from an adult in good health. DNA for the CDR3: TGTGCCAGCAGTGAAGGGACGGGATTGTATGGCTACACCTTC. Its translation is CASSEGTGLYGYTF.